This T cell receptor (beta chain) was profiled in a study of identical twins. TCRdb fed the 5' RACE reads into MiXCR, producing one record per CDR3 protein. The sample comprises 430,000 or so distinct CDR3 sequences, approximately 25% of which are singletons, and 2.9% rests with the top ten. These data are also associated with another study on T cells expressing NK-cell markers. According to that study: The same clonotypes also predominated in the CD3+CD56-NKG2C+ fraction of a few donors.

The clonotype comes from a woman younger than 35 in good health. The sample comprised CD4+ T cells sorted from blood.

The CDR3 nucleotides read TGTGCCAGCAGCTCAACCGACAGGTACTACAATGAGCAGTTCTTC. Protein product: CASSSTDRYYNEQFF. This chain joins TRBV7-6 and TRBJ2-1; TRBD1 is a possible D gene (6 bases). Germline V gives CDR1 SGHVS, CDR2 FNYEAQ. This CDR3 has 15 amino acids. V lost 4 bases and J lost 3, with 13 bases in between.